One and the same sample provided the 9 T cell receptor beta chains below, sequenced in a study of PD-1 blockade in classical Hodgkin lymphoma. Profiled with immunoSEQ multiplex PCR; TCRdb holds only in-frame clones, not every one. This table holds fewer than 20,000 clones, around 75% found once. All the patients suffered relapse after autologous stem cell transplantation, and brentuximab vedotin exposure differed. The sample here was peripheral blood mononuclear cells (PBMCs), taken at baseline. These receptors all come from a human donor with classical Hodgkin lymphoma.

In its sample, this clone was seen a few times. The CDR3: CASSQEGIAGGDTEAFF. The CDR3 DNA follows: TGTGCCAGCAGCCAAGAGGGGATTGCGGGGGGCGACACTGAAGCTTTCTTT. This sequence joins TRBV4-2 and TRBJ1-1; a possible D gene is TRBD1 (6 bases). Trimming took off 0 bases at V and 3 bases at J, with 17 bases between the two ends. CDR1 and CDR2 (germline): LGHNA, YNFKEQ. This CDR3 has 17 amino acids.

The rearrangement links TRBV18 to TRBJ2-5; D is tentatively TRBD1 or TRBD2 (5 bases each). This CDR3 contains 15 residues. Trimming pared 3 bases from V and 5 bases from J, leaving 16 bases between. Germline V gives CDR1 KGHSH, CDR2 LQKENI. The CDR3 DNA reads TGTGCCAGCTCACCTGGAGAGGGGCGAGCCGAGACCCAGTACTTC. Residues: CASSPGEGRAETQYF.

This clone was counted only a few times. The chain links TRBV27 to TRBJ2-7; D ambiguous. The germline V gene has CDR1 MNHEY and CDR2 SMNVEV (reference sequence). V was shortened by 3 bases and J by 1 base, with 7 bases between the two germline ends. The CDR3 runs to 13 residues. The CDR3, as DNA: TGTGCCAGCAGTTTCTGGGGTTCCTACGAGCAGTACTTC. Amino acid sequence: CASSFWGSYEQYF.

The rearrangement joins TRBV5-4 to TRBJ2-5; D gene unclear. This CDR3 is 14 amino acids long. From germline, CDR1 is SGHNT and CDR2 YYREEE (reference sequence). V lost 4 bases and J lost 2, with 12 bases in between. As DNA, the CDR3 is TGTGCCAGCAGCGCGCGTTGGGGTCAAGAGACCCAGTACTTC. This codes for CASSARWGQETQYF. Full variable domain (rest looked up from reference TRBV5-4 and TRBJ2-5): ETGVTQSPTHLIKTRGQQVTLRCSSQSGHNTVSWYQQALGQGPQFIFQYYREEENGRGNFPPRFSGLQFPNYSSELNVNALELDDSALYLCASSARWGQETQYFGPGTRLLVL.

The gene calls are TRBV27 and TRBJ1-6; D is uncertain. Germline CDR1 and CDR2: MNHEY and SMNVEV (reference sequence). The V end lost 5 bases, the J end lost 8 bases, and 16 bases lay between the germline ends. This CDR3 has 15 amino acids. Here the CDR3 reads CASSPRKVGYSPLHF. For the CDR3, the DNA is TGTGCCAGCAGTCCCCGGAAGGTGGGTTATTCACCCCTCCACTTT.

The V and J genes are TRBV6-6 and TRBJ2-7; D gene unclear. V was clipped by 0 bases and J by 5 bases, with 11 bases between them. CDR1 is MNHNY, CDR2 SVGAGI, per germline (reference sequence). This CDR3 comprises 14 residues. The CDR3 spells CASSYSSPVDEQYF. Here the CDR3 DNA reads TGTGCCAGCAGTTACTCGTCCCCTGTCGACGAGCAGTACTTC.

The gene calls are TRBV9 and TRBJ2-3; the D is unclear. The germline V gene has CDR1 SGDLS and CDR2 YYNGEE. The CDR3 totals 14 residues. Between the trimmed V and J ends, which lost 0 bases and 2 bases, there was a span of 7 bases. CDR3 nucleotide sequence: TGTGCCAGCAGCGTAGTACGCAACACAGATACGCAGTATTTT. Its protein is CASSVVRNTDTQYF.

This rearrangement joins TRBV7-3 to TRBJ2-7; D might be TRBD1 (6 bases). Per the germline V gene, CDR1 is SGHTA and CDR2 is FQGTGA. The CDR3 totals 16 residues. V was trimmed by 5 bases and J by 6 bases, leaving 23 bases between them. The CDR3 region has the DNA TGTGCCAGCAGCCCTGGGGGCCCAAGTCCTACGGGCGAGCAGTACTTC. Its protein is CASSPGGPSPTGEQYF.

This sequence joins TRBV7-2 and TRBJ2-7; the D gene could be TRBD1 or TRBD2 (5 bases each). Per germline, CDR1 SGHTA and CDR2 FQGNSA. Trimming left V 5 bases short and J 7 bases short, with 15 bases between. The CDR3 runs 13 residues. CDR3 region: CASSPGTLGEQYF. The CDR3 DNA follows: TGTGCCAGCAGCCCGGGGACCCTTGGGGAGCAGTACTTC.